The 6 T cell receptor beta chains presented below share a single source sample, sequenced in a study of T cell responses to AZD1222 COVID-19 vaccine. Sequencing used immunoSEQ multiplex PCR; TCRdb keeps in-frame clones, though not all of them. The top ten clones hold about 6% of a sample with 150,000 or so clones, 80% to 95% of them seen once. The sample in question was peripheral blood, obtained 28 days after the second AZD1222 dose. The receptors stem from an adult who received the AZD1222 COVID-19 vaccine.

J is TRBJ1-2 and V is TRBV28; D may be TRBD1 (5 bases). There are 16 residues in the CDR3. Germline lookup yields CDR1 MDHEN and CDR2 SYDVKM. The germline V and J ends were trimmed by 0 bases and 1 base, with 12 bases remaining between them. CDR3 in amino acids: CASSLWSGGNNYGYTF. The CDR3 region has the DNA TGTGCCAGCAGTTTATGGTCGGGGGGGAATAACTATGGCTACACCTTC.

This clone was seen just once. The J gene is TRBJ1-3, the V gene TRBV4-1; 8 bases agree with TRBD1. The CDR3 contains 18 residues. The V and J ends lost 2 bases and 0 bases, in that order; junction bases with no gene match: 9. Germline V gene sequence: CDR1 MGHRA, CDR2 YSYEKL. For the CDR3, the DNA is TGCGCCAGCAGCCAAAACACACCCCAGGGGGCCTCTGGAAACACCATATATTTT. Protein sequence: CASSQNTPQGASGNTIYF.

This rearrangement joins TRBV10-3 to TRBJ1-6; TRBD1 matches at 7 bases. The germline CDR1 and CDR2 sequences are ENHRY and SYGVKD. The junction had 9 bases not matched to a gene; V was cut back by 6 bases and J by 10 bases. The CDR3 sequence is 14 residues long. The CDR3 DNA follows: TGTGCCATCAGACCGGGACAGCAAGGCTCACCCCTCCACTTT. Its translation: CAIRPGQQGSPLHF.

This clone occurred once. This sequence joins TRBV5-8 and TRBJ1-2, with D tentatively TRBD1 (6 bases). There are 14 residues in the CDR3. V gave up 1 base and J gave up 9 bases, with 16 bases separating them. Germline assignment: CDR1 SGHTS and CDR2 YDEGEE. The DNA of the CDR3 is TGTGCCAGCAGCTTGAACGGGGGCGCGAATCGCTACACCTTC. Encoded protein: CASSLNGGANRYTF.

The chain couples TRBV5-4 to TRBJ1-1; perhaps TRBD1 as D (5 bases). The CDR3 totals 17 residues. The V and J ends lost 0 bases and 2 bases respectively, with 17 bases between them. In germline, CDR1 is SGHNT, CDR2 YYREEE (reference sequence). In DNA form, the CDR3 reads TGTGCCAGCAGCTTGGGGGGGAACAGGCGAATAAACACTGAAGCTTTCTTT. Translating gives CASSLGGNRRINTEAFF.

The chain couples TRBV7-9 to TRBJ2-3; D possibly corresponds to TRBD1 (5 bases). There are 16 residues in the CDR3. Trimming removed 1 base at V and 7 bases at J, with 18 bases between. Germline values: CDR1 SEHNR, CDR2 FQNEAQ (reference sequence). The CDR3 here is CASSLGRQGHLYTQYF. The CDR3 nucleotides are TGTGCCAGCAGCTTAGGAAGGCAGGGCCACCTATATACGCAGTATTTT. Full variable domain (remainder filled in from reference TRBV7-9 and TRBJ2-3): DTGVSQNPRHKITKRGQNVTFRCDPISEHNRLYWYRQTLGQGPEFLTYFQNEAQLEKSRLLSDRFSAERPKGSFSTLEIQRTEQGDSAMYLCASSLGRQGHLYTQYFGPGTRLTVL.